Listed below are T cell receptor beta chains from one sample, sequenced in a study of T-cell reconstitution after alpha-beta-depleted transplantation in children. TCRdb processed the PCR reads anew with MiXCR; each CDR3 protein has one entry. This table holds about 610,000 distinct CDR3 sequences, roughly a tenth found once. The sequencing used PBMCs from the stem cell graft donor, collected from the stem cell graft. All receptors come from a human donor who donated a stem cell graft to a child with acute myeloid leukemia. Both conserved end residues are part of each CDR3.

>TRBV20-1|TRBJ2-1
CSAGDGYEQFF
>TRBV29-1|TRBJ2-3
CSVEGAVRTDTQYF
>TRBV5-1|TRBJ2-1
CASSGGEREDYNEQFF
>TRBV3-1|TRBJ2-5
CASSQRDPTETQYF
>TRBV12-3/TRBV12-4|TRBJ1-1
CASSLASRTGRLTNTEAFF
>TRBV6-4|TRBJ2-1
CAGSGGATRYNEQFF
>TRBV25-1|TRBJ1-1
CASSEAGQGHEAFF
>TRBV7-2|TRBJ2-1
CASSLEDGRYNEQFF
>TRBV28|TRBJ1-2
CASSPLGLARGGYTF
>TRBV30|TRBJ2-6
CAWAGSGANVLTF
>TRBV11-2|TRBJ2-1
CASSLVFGASGVYNEQFF
>TRBV7-2|TRBJ1-5
CASSLAATVNQPQHF
>TRBV12-3/TRBV12-4|TRBJ1-1
CASSWDKNTEAFF
>TRBV19|TRBJ2-1
CASALLAGGSNEQFF
>TRBV14|TRBJ1-5
CASSQEIGGNQPQHF
>TRBV5-1|TRBJ2-2
CASTPGTGPGELFF
>TRBV28|TRBJ2-7
CASSLLTGIGSREQYF
>TRBV5-1|TRBJ1-1
CASSLGGLRTEAFF
>TRBV20-1|TRBJ1-6
CSARDRDYNSPLHF
>TRBV6-2/TRBV6-3|TRBJ2-1
CASSYSGLAEEEQFF
>TRBV7-9|TRBJ2-5
CASSPGNEPQYF
>TRBV7-9|TRBJ2-1
CASSPPGQTYNEQFF
>TRBV5-6|TRBJ2-7
CASSQVRHTPYEQYF
>TRBV12-3/TRBV12-4|TRBJ2-7
CASSSGGAGYEQYF
>TRBV20-1|TRBJ2-3
CSAFRPADTQYF
>TRBV15|TRBJ1-3
CATTDRGPPGNTIYF
>TRBV11-2|TRBJ1-3
CASSLMEGGQGGNTIYF
>TRBV20-1|TRBJ1-2
CSARARTGDGYTF
>TRBV5-1|TRBJ2-4
CASSLEGGIQYF
>TRBV7-9|TRBJ2-7
CASSLGRVHSYEQYF
>TRBV6-2/TRBV6-3|TRBJ2-1
CASSSSGLAGGGQFF
>TRBV6-2/TRBV6-3|TRBJ2-7
CASSYSSTSGRADEQYF
>TRBV20-1|TRBJ1-1
CSAMDRDPFRNTEAFF
>TRBV6-2/TRBV6-3|TRBJ2-7
CASSTGTRSRYEQYF
>TRBV5-1|TRBJ1-2
CASSLDGGYTF
>TRBV15|TRBJ2-7
CATSRDPLGGTSYEQYF
>TRBV5-1|TRBJ2-3
CASSLGGAGEDTQYF
>TRBV18|TRBJ2-3
CASSPRSRADLTDTQYF
>TRBV7-2|TRBJ1-1
CASRLGRNTEAFF
>TRBV18|TRBJ2-7
CASSPLAGVHYEQYF